This T cell receptor beta chain was identified during a study of T cells after yellow fever vaccination. For the study at large: Low-cell-number fractions were prepared with SMART-Seq v4 Ultra Low Input. Study observations and caveats: Clonotypes shared by both compartments, CD4 and CD8, made up a small share.

To note about this clonotype: What it binds is not known.

J was trimmed by 5 bases and V by 0 bases; bases with no gene match: 8. The CDR3 consists of 16 residues. Per the germline V gene, CDR1 is SGHRS and CDR2 is YFSETQ. TCRdb called the 5' RACE reads again in MiXCR, with one record for every CDR3 protein. In the table there are 400,000 or so distinct CDR3 sequences, around a tenth of which are singletons. Sequenced material: PBMCs, taken on the day of the first yellow fever vaccination. The receptor's source is a young man who received the YFV17D yellow fever vaccine. This chain connects TRBV5-1 to TRBJ2-5; 9 nucleotides align to TRBD1. CDR3 in DNA: TGCGCCAGCAGCTTGGGATCCGGGACAGGGCGGGAGACCCAGTACTTC. It is translated as CASSLGSGTGRETQYF.